A selection of T cell receptor beta chains follows, all from one sample in a study of T cell responses to AZD1222 COVID-19 vaccine. The table came from immunoSEQ multiplex PCR; TCRdb's copy has only in-frame clones and leaves some out. The data contain more than 100,000 clones, 88% of them singletons. This specimen consisted of peripheral blood, obtained on day 0 of AZD1222 vaccination. The source is an adult in good health. The CDR3 runs from the conserved cysteine through the conserved F or W. D genes are given only for firm matches. Part of the rows lack a size; the others show once, few, many or a class for expanded clones.

j_gene: TRBJ2-5; v_gene: TRBV11-1; abundance: once; d_gene: -; CDR3aa: CASSLSAFQETQYF; CDR3nt: TGTGCCAGCAGCTTATCCGCGTTCCAAGAGACCCAGTACTTC
j_gene: TRBJ2-1; v_gene: TRBV20-1; abundance: -; d_gene: -; CDR3aa: CSAREVEVQFF; CDR3nt: TGCAGTGCTAGAGAAGTGGAGGTGCAGTTCTTC
j_gene: TRBJ2-3; v_gene: TRBV19; abundance: -; d_gene: TRBD1; CDR3aa: CASSGQGPVDTQYF; CDR3nt: TGTGCCAGTTCGGGACAGGGGCCGGTAGATACGCAGTATTTT
j_gene: TRBJ1-1; v_gene: TRBV6-5; abundance: -; d_gene: -; CDR3aa: CASTNGGGNEAFF; CDR3nt: TGTGCCAGCACTAACGGGGGGGGCAACGAAGCTTTCTTT
j_gene: TRBJ2-2; v_gene: TRBV6-5; abundance: -; d_gene: -; CDR3aa: CASSYPGARTGELFF; CDR3nt: TGTGCCAGCAGTTACCCGGGGGCTCGGACCGGGGAGCTGTTTTTT
j_gene: TRBJ1-6; v_gene: TRBV6-6; abundance: -; d_gene: -; CDR3aa: CASSYPNRGSPLHF; CDR3nt: TGTGCCAGCAGTTACCCGAATCGGGGTTCACCCCTCCACTTT
j_gene: TRBJ1-1; v_gene: TRBV14; abundance: -; d_gene: TRBD1; CDR3aa: CASSQVQGGLSEAFF; CDR3nt: TGTGCCAGCAGCCAGGTGCAGGGGGGCTTATCTGAAGCTTTCTTT
j_gene: TRBJ1-6; v_gene: TRBV7-3; abundance: few; d_gene: TRBD1; CDR3aa: CASSLTQGDYSPLHF; CDR3nt: TGTGCCAGCAGCTTAACTCAGGGGGACTATTCACCCCTCCACTTT
j_gene: TRBJ2-7; v_gene: TRBV29-1; abundance: once; d_gene: -; CDR3aa: CSVGRHLAYEQYF; CDR3nt: TGCAGCGTTGGGAGACACCTGGCCTACGAGCAGTACTTC
j_gene: TRBJ2-5; v_gene: TRBV7-9; abundance: -; d_gene: -; CDR3aa: CASSLKNFVGGETQYF; CDR3nt: TGTGCCAGCAGCTTAAAAAATTTTGTTGGCGGAGAGACCCAGTACTTC
j_gene: TRBJ2-5; v_gene: TRBV5-4; abundance: -; d_gene: -; CDR3aa: CASSPRTGGETQYF; CDR3nt: TGTGCCAGCAGCCCACGGACTGGGGGGGAGACCCAGTACTTC
j_gene: TRBJ2-5; v_gene: TRBV18; abundance: once; d_gene: TRBD1; CDR3aa: CASSNRDRGQETQYF; CDR3nt: TGTGCCAGCTCAAACCGGGACAGGGGGCAAGAGACCCAGTACTTC
j_gene: TRBJ2-7; v_gene: TRBV25-1; abundance: -; d_gene: -; CDR3aa: CATQGHEQYF; CDR3nt: TGTGCCACCCAGGGCCACGAGCAGTACTTC
j_gene: TRBJ1-2; v_gene: TRBV11-2; abundance: once; d_gene: -; CDR3aa: CASSLDRGPTYYGYTF; CDR3nt: TGTGCCAGCAGCTTAGACAGGGGTCCGACCTACTATGGCTACACCTTC
j_gene: TRBJ2-7; v_gene: TRBV5-4; abundance: -; d_gene: TRBD2; CDR3aa: CASSLLTGGGLAGVYEQYF; CDR3nt: TGTGCCAGCAGCCTGTTGACAGGGGGCGGACTAGCGGGAGTCTATGAGCAGTACTTC
j_gene: TRBJ2-1; v_gene: TRBV29-1; abundance: -; d_gene: -; CDR3aa: CSGGYDEQFF; CDR3nt: TGCAGCGGGGGGTACGATGAGCAGTTCTTC
j_gene: TRBJ1-3; v_gene: TRBV21-1; abundance: -; d_gene: -; CDR3aa: CARQNHSGNTIYF; CDR3nt: TGTGCCAGACAGAATCATTCTGGAAACACCATATATTTT
j_gene: TRBJ1-3; v_gene: TRBV7-3; abundance: -; d_gene: TRBD1; CDR3aa: CASSRTGSGNTIYF; CDR3nt: TGTGCCAGCAGCCGGACAGGCTCTGGAAACACCATATATTTT
j_gene: TRBJ1-4; v_gene: TRBV28; abundance: once; d_gene: TRBD1; CDR3aa: CASSLGFTGEVNEKLFF; CDR3nt: TGTGCCAGCAGTTTAGGATTTACAGGGGAGGTTAATGAAAAACTGTTTTTT
j_gene: TRBJ1-1; v_gene: TRBV6-6; abundance: -; d_gene: -; CDR3aa: CASSLPQGSGMNTEAFF; CDR3nt: TGTGCCAGCAGTCTCCCCCAGGGGAGTGGAATGAACACTGAAGCTTTCTTT
j_gene: TRBJ1-2; v_gene: TRBV9; abundance: -; d_gene: TRBD1; CDR3aa: CASSPQDRGYGYTF; CDR3nt: TGTGCCAGCAGCCCCCAAGACAGGGGCTACGGCTACACCTTC
j_gene: TRBJ2-7; v_gene: TRBV6-6; abundance: -; d_gene: TRBD1; CDR3aa: CASSTRTGGMYEQYF; CDR3nt: TGTGCCAGCAGCACCCGGACAGGGGGCATGTACGAGCAGTACTTC
j_gene: TRBJ2-1; v_gene: TRBV11-3; abundance: once; d_gene: -; CDR3aa: CASGVSSYNEQFF; CDR3nt: TGTGCCAGCGGAGTCAGCTCCTACAATGAGCAGTTCTTC
j_gene: TRBJ2-7; v_gene: TRBV6-2/TRBV6-3; abundance: -; d_gene: -; CDR3aa: CASSYQGWQGVAYEQYF; CDR3nt: TGTGCCAGCAGTTACCAGGGGTGGCAGGGTGTCGCCTACGAGCAGTACTTC
j_gene: TRBJ1-1; v_gene: TRBV7-2; abundance: -; d_gene: -; CDR3aa: CASSPSLGNTEAFF; CDR3nt: TGTGCCAGCAGCCCCTCGCTGGGGAACACTGAAGCTTTCTTT
j_gene: TRBJ1-1; v_gene: TRBV20-1; abundance: many; d_gene: -; CDR3aa: CSAGGEPQAFF; CDR3nt: TGCAGTGCTGGGGGCGAACCGCAAGCTTTCTTT
j_gene: TRBJ1-4; v_gene: TRBV20-1; abundance: -; d_gene: -; CDR3aa: CSPSGALEKLFF; CDR3nt: TGCAGTCCCAGTGGGGCCCTTGAAAAACTGTTTTTT
j_gene: TRBJ2-2; v_gene: TRBV5-8; abundance: -; d_gene: -; CDR3aa: CGDHGLSRSSVGELFF; CDR3nt: TGTGGTGATCATGGGTTGTCTAGATCGAGTGTCGGGGAGCTGTTTTTT
j_gene: TRBJ1-5; v_gene: TRBV6-2/TRBV6-3; abundance: -; d_gene: -; CDR3aa: CASSSDQPQHF; CDR3nt: TGTGCCAGCAGTTCCGATCAGCCCCAGCATTTT
j_gene: TRBJ2-3; v_gene: TRBV14; abundance: -; d_gene: -; CDR3aa: CASSGGDRFTDTQYF; CDR3nt: TGTGCCAGCAGCGGCGGGGACAGATTCACAGATACGCAGTATTTT
j_gene: TRBJ2-7; v_gene: TRBV6-5; abundance: few; d_gene: -; CDR3aa: CASSPTYRDEQYF; CDR3nt: TGTGCCAGCAGTCCAACCTACAGGGACGAGCAGTACTTC
j_gene: TRBJ1-4; v_gene: TRBV19; abundance: -; d_gene: -; CDR3aa: CASSVQGFGEKLFF; CDR3nt: TGTGCCAGTAGTGTACAGGGATTCGGTGAAAAACTGTTTTTT
j_gene: TRBJ1-2; v_gene: TRBV28; abundance: -; d_gene: TRBD1; CDR3aa: CASRGPGQAFGYTF; CDR3nt: TGTGCCAGCAGGGGCCCGGGACAGGCGTTTGGCTACACCTTC
j_gene: TRBJ2-6; v_gene: TRBV28; abundance: -; d_gene: TRBD1; CDR3aa: CASSRDSAEGNVLTF; CDR3nt: TGTGCCAGCAGCCGGGACAGTGCCGAAGGCAACGTCCTGACTTTC
j_gene: TRBJ1-4; v_gene: TRBV25-1; abundance: -; d_gene: -; CDR3aa: CASSEAGLDEKLFF; CDR3nt: TGTGCCAGCAGTGAAGCAGGGTTGGATGAAAAACTGTTTTTT
j_gene: TRBJ2-7; v_gene: TRBV6-5; abundance: -; d_gene: TRBD1; CDR3aa: CASSYSLGGSYEQYF; CDR3nt: TGTGCCAGCAGTTACTCCCTAGGGGGCAGCTACGAGCAGTACTTC
j_gene: TRBJ1-4; v_gene: TRBV14; abundance: -; d_gene: TRBD1; CDR3aa: CASSQEPRGLNEKLFF; CDR3nt: TGTGCCAGCAGCCAAGAACCCAGGGGGCTAAATGAAAAACTGTTTTTT
j_gene: TRBJ2-7; v_gene: TRBV5-6; abundance: once; d_gene: TRBD2; CDR3aa: CASSRLAGYTYEQYF; CDR3nt: TGTGCCAGCAGCCGACTAGCGGGGTATACCTACGAGCAGTACTTC
j_gene: TRBJ1-2; v_gene: TRBV30; abundance: -; d_gene: -; CDR3aa: CAWSGDRYGYTF; CDR3nt: TGTGCCTGGAGTGGTGACAGATATGGCTACACCTTC
j_gene: TRBJ1-1; v_gene: TRBV9; abundance: -; d_gene: -; CDR3aa: CASSAVTGNTEAFF; CDR3nt: TGTGCCAGCAGCGCGGTCACAGGGAACACTGAAGCTTTCTTT
j_gene: TRBJ1-5; v_gene: TRBV5-6; abundance: -; d_gene: -; CDR3aa: CASSLYTGNQPQHF; CDR3nt: TGTGCCAGCAGCTTGTATACAGGGAATCAGCCCCAGCATTTT
j_gene: TRBJ2-7; v_gene: TRBV28; abundance: -; d_gene: -; CDR3aa: CASSVDYEQYF; CDR3nt: TGTGCCAGCAGTGTAGACTACGAGCAGTACTTC
j_gene: TRBJ2-1; v_gene: TRBV20-1; abundance: few; d_gene: -; CDR3aa: CSASIRGAGEQFF; CDR3nt: TGCAGTGCTAGTATCCGTGGGGCGGGTGAGCAGTTCTTC
j_gene: TRBJ1-6; v_gene: TRBV28; abundance: once; d_gene: -; CDR3aa: CASSTPGGPNSPLHF; CDR3nt: TGTGCCAGCAGTACCCCCGGGGGGCCAAATTCACCCCTCCACTTT
j_gene: TRBJ2-4; v_gene: TRBV6-2/TRBV6-3; abundance: few; d_gene: TRBD1; CDR3aa: CASSADRGTKNIQYF; CDR3nt: TGTGCCAGCAGCGCGGACAGGGGTACCAAAAACATTCAGTACTTC
j_gene: TRBJ2-7; v_gene: TRBV6-6; abundance: -; d_gene: TRBD1; CDR3aa: CASSSGTGSEQYF; CDR3nt: TGTGCCAGCAGTTCCGGGACAGGGTCCGAGCAGTACTTC
j_gene: TRBJ1-1; v_gene: TRBV19; abundance: -; d_gene: -; CDR3aa: CASRKMNTEAFF; CDR3nt: TGTGCCAGTAGAAAGATGAACACTGAAGCTTTCTTT
j_gene: TRBJ1-5; v_gene: TRBV2; abundance: -; d_gene: -; CDR3aa: CASSGGLLSNQPQHF; CDR3nt: TGTGCCAGCAGTGGGGGGCTTCTTAGCAATCAGCCCCAGCATTTT
j_gene: TRBJ1-4; v_gene: TRBV9; abundance: -; d_gene: -; CDR3aa: CASSVAGNEKLFF; CDR3nt: TGTGCCAGCAGCGTTGCAGGGAATGAAAAACTGTTTTTT
j_gene: TRBJ2-1; v_gene: TRBV7-3; abundance: few; d_gene: TRBD2; CDR3aa: CASSSMRAGGPTEQFF; CDR3nt: TGTGCCAGCAGCTCCATGAGGGCGGGGGGGCCCACTGAGCAGTTCTTC
j_gene: TRBJ2-7; v_gene: TRBV28; abundance: -; d_gene: TRBD1; CDR3aa: CASSSPQGAYEQYF; CDR3nt: TGTGCCAGCAGCTCTCCCCAGGGGGCTTACGAGCAGTACTTC
j_gene: TRBJ2-7; v_gene: TRBV24-1; abundance: -; d_gene: TRBD1; CDR3aa: CATSDAPRTGWLYEQYF; CDR3nt: TGTGCCACCAGTGATGCCCCCAGGACAGGGTGGTTATACGAGCAGTACTTC
j_gene: TRBJ1-2; v_gene: TRBV28; abundance: -; d_gene: TRBD1; CDR3aa: CASSEGGDRLHGYTF; CDR3nt: TGTGCCAGCAGTGAAGGGGGCGACAGACTTCATGGCTACACCTTC
j_gene: TRBJ1-5; v_gene: TRBV12-2; abundance: -; d_gene: -; CDR3aa: CASRRREGTVGNQPQHF; CDR3nt: TGTGCAAGTCGCCGACGGGAGGGAACGGTGGGCAATCAGCCCCAGCATTTT
j_gene: TRBJ2-7; v_gene: TRBV5-6; abundance: -; d_gene: -; CDR3aa: CASSLLQSPYEQYF; CDR3nt: TGTGCCAGCAGCTTGTTACAGAGCCCCTACGAGCAGTACTTC
j_gene: TRBJ2-1; v_gene: TRBV18; abundance: -; d_gene: -; CDR3aa: CASSPETGFDDEQFF; CDR3nt: TGTGCCAGCTCACCAGAGACAGGTTTCGACGATGAGCAGTTCTTC
j_gene: TRBJ2-7; v_gene: TRBV7-3; abundance: -; d_gene: TRBD1; CDR3aa: CASSLQGQGRDEQYF; CDR3nt: TGTGCCAGCAGCTTACAGGGACAGGGAAGGGACGAGCAGTACTTC
j_gene: TRBJ1-1; v_gene: TRBV5-1; abundance: -; d_gene: -; CDR3aa: CASRGIVGSTEAFF; CDR3nt: TGCGCCAGCAGAGGAATCGTCGGGAGCACTGAAGCTTTCTTT
j_gene: TRBJ1-2; v_gene: TRBV6-5; abundance: -; d_gene: -; CDR3aa: CASTTSSGGYTF; CDR3nt: TGTGCCAGCACTACTTCCTCCGGAGGCTACACCTTC
j_gene: TRBJ1-1; v_gene: TRBV5-1; abundance: -; d_gene: -; CDR3aa: CASRRDPNTEAFF; CDR3nt: TGCGCCAGCAGGCGGGACCCGAACACTGAAGCTTTCTTT